A selection of T cell receptor beta chains follows, all from one sample in a study of T cells in Graves' hyperthyroidism and ophthalmopathy. Each CDR3 protein gets one entry after TCRdb re-called the multiplex PCR reads with MiXCR. This sample has 350,000 to 450,000 distinct CDR3 sequences; more than 11% occur once, and the top ten carry 11%. Material for sequencing was blood. The origin of the receptors is a woman aged 60-75 years with Graves' hyperthyroidism. Both conserved end residues are part of each CDR3. Fields, in order: D gene, V gene, CDR3 length, J gene, CDR3 protein. The D gene is left open where the match is weak.

d_gene: TRBD2; v_gene: TRBV5-1; len: 16; j_gene: TRBJ2-7; CDR3aa: CASSLVRAGGSDEQYF
d_gene: TRBD1; v_gene: TRBV12-3/TRBV12-4; len: 14; j_gene: TRBJ2-7; CDR3aa: CASSYPGQNYEQYF
d_gene: -; v_gene: TRBV19; len: 14; j_gene: TRBJ1-6; CDR3aa: CASSRGVEFSPLHF
d_gene: -; v_gene: TRBV27; len: 13; j_gene: TRBJ1-5; CDR3aa: CASSRRWGTTQHF
d_gene: TRBD1; v_gene: TRBV24-1; len: 15; j_gene: TRBJ2-2; CDR3aa: CATSATGERTGELLF
d_gene: -; v_gene: TRBV3-1; len: 15; j_gene: TRBJ2-3; CDR3aa: CASSQGGASTDTQYF
d_gene: -; v_gene: TRBV3-1; len: 12; j_gene: TRBJ2-1; CDR3aa: CASSQGPYEQFF
d_gene: -; v_gene: TRBV5-1; len: 15; j_gene: TRBJ2-1; CDR3aa: CASSLEFAEGNEQFF
d_gene: TRBD2; v_gene: TRBV7-4; len: 15; j_gene: TRBJ2-1; CDR3aa: CASRYGTSDYNEQFF
d_gene: TRBD2; v_gene: TRBV20-1; len: 15; j_gene: TRBJ2-3; CDR3aa: CSARNLAGGGDTQYF
d_gene: TRBD2; v_gene: TRBV20-1; len: 14; j_gene: TRBJ2-3; CDR3aa: CSAKLAGVTDTQYF
d_gene: -; v_gene: TRBV5-1; len: 14; j_gene: TRBJ1-1; CDR3aa: CASNIQGMHTEAFF
d_gene: -; v_gene: TRBV6-1; len: 13; j_gene: TRBJ2-1; CDR3aa: CASRGLQHNEQFF
d_gene: -; v_gene: TRBV19; len: 14; j_gene: TRBJ1-1; CDR3aa: CASSIRGLFAEAFF
d_gene: -; v_gene: TRBV27; len: 14; j_gene: TRBJ2-7; CDR3aa: CASSAGQRAYEQYF